This T cell receptor beta chain originates from a study of regulatory T cells in long-lasting Graves disease. Background on the study: Disease was considered persistent Graves' disease after over 5 years of antithyroid drugs (with positive TSH receptor antibodies). Study observations and caveats: The study found TRBV28, TRBJ1-2 and TRBJ2-5 favored in persistent disease. Small numbers of samples may have cut accuracy.

Combining iRepertoire HTBI primers with Arm-PCR of CDR3 regions, the authors built TCR beta libraries. Each CDR3 protein is one row after TCRdb ran MiXCR on the multiplex PCR reads. The sample lists a few hundred thousand distinct CDR3 sequences; approximately 23% were seen once. This clonotype has only one observation. Its matching antigen is unknown. Germline V gene lookup returns CDR1 KGHSH and CDR2 LQKENI. V lost 1 base and J 11 bases, leaving 11 bases between the germline ends. This CDR3 spans 12 amino acids. Time point here: persistent/refractory GD, antithyroid drugs over 5 years with positive TRAb. From RNA extracted from PBMCs, the TCR library was made. Patients with Graves' disease were diagnosed by American Thyroid Association guidelines.

The input for sequencing was peripheral blood mononuclear cells (PBMCs), taken when the disease was refractory, from a patient treated with antithyroid drugs. The chain is built from TRBV18 and TRBJ1-1; TRBD1 is a possible D gene (6 bases). The sequence derives from a female donor with Graves disease. The CDR3 sequence is CASSPRRDIAFF. In nucleotides, the CDR3 is TGTGCCAGCTCACCACGGAGGGACATTGCTTTCTTT.